A single T cell receptor (beta chain) is shown here with its context. Its antigen is undetermined. Germline V CDR1 and CDR2: KGHSH, LQKENI. Trimming removed 1 base from V and 1 base from J, with 11 bases in between. The CDR3 is made up of 16 amino acids. The data are from a study of T-cell reconstitution after alpha-beta-depleted transplantation in children. Broader study findings: Reportedly, only several hundred clones from non-depleted graft cells drove alpha-beta T-cell counts at about two months.

Library preparation (for TCRbeta) was performed with unique molecular identifiers. TCRdb reprocessed the PCR reads with MiXCR, giving one entry per CDR3 protein. The table includes around 960,000 distinct CDR3 sequences, about 26% detected once. The gene calls are TRBV18 and TRBJ2-4; D assignment may be TRBD1 or TRBD2 (5 bases each). The sequence was obtained from a boy in the first two years of life who had a stem cell transplant for SCID, so the T cells may come from the graft donor. Source: PBMCs, mostly from graft donor cells, taken 360 days after TCRalphabeta/CD19-depleted stem cell transplant. The CDR3, as DNA: TGTGCCAGCTCACCACTGGGGGTTCTGGCCAAAAACATTCAGTACTTC. Protein product: CASSPLGVLAKNIQYF.